This passage covers 9 T cell receptor beta chains from one sample sequenced in a study of T cell responses to AZD1222 COVID-19 vaccine (dated by TCRdb to the early 2020s). In the paper's terms, the time point label means: about 28 days (+/-7) after the second vaccine dose. Library prep was done by the immunoSEQ multiplex PCR assay. Held by TCRdb, this immuneACCESS table contains in-frame sequences only and omits some clones. Under half of the omission traces to an unresolved V gene where checked; the cause of the rest is unknown. The sample profile shows about 150,000 clones; about 90% of them were found once. The ten most abundant clones make up 3% to 4% of the sample. The specimen comprised peripheral blood, sampled 28 days after the second AZD1222 dose. Receptors were obtained from an adult who received the AZD1222 COVID-19 vaccine.

The J gene is TRBJ2-2, the V gene TRBV7-6; TRBD2 matches at 7 bases. Germline loops: CDR1 SGHVS, CDR2 FNYEAQ. J was trimmed by 2 bases and V by 5 bases; bases with no gene match: 11. The CDR3 sequence is 17 residues long. The DNA for the CDR3 is TGTGCCAGCAGCCCCCCCCCTAGCGGATCTAACACCGGGGAGCTGTTTTTT. Translation: CASSPPPSGSNTGELFF. Filled out from reference TRBV7-6 and TRBJ2-2, the complete variable domain reads GAGVSQSPRYKVTKRGQDVALRCDPISGHVSLYWYRQALGQGPEFLTYFNYEAQQDKSGLPNDRFSAERPEGSISTLTIQRTEQRDSAMYRCASSPPPSGSNTGELFFGEGSRLTVL.

This chain uses TRBV19 with TRBJ1-6; 8 bases match TRBD1. Trimming took 4 bases from V and 10 from J; bases not matched to a gene: 12. In germline, CDR1 is LNHDA, CDR2 SQIVND (reference sequence). The CDR3 contains 16 residues. Here the CDR3 DNA reads TGTGCCAGTAGTACTCGGACAGGGACAGGAGCCTCACCCCTCCACTTT. This encodes CASSTRTGTGASPLHF.

The chain uses TRBV5-1 and TRBJ1-5; 8 bases match TRBD1. The V segment lost 4 bases and the J segment 0 bases; nucleotides outside the gene matches: 3. Germline CDR1 reads SGHRS; CDR2 reads YFSETQ. This CDR3 spans 15 amino acids. The CDR3 coding sequence is TGCGCCAGCAGCCCGACAGGGGTTAGCAATCAGCCCCAGCATTTT. Protein: CASSPTGVSNQPQHF.

In DNA, the CDR3 is TGTGCCAGCAGCCCCTACCGCCTAGCGGGGGGTAGGGAGACCCAGTACTTC. It translates to CASSPYRLAGGRETQYF. The chain is built from TRBV3-1 (or the pseudogene TRBV3-2) and TRBJ2-5, with 11 bases matching TRBD2. Germline V lookup: CDR1 LGHDT, CDR2 YNNKEL (reference sequence). V was clipped by 4 bases and J by 5 bases; unmatched bases: 12. There are 17 residues in the CDR3.

This chain links TRBV14 with TRBJ1-2, with 8 bases that match TRBD1. The germline V gene encodes CDR1 SGHDN and CDR2 FVKESK. V was pared by 3 bases and J by 1 base, with 7 bases of the junction left unmatched. The CDR3 contains 16 residues. This CDR3 reads CASSQRRTGLNYGYTF. The CDR3 DNA sequence: TGTGCCAGCAGCCAGAGGCGGACAGGGCTTAACTATGGCTACACCTTC.

This rearrangement joins TRBV5-1 to TRBJ1-4, with 8 bases identical to TRBD1. Germline V lookup: CDR1 SGHRS, CDR2 YFSETQ. The CDR3 is made up of 15 amino acids. V lost 2 bases to trimming and J lost 9 bases; unmatched junction nucleotides: 9. The CDR3 region has the DNA TGCGCCAGCAGCTTAGCGGACAGGGAAGCGAAAAAACTGTTTTTT. Translated: CASSLADREAKKLFF.

V usage is TRBV29-1 and J usage is TRBJ2-3, with TRBD1 identical over 9 bases. The length of the CDR3 is 14 residues. The V gene's germline CDR1 is SQVTM and CDR2 ANQGSEA. V was clipped by 6 bases and J by 1 base; unmatched bases: 5. This chain's CDR3 is CSVYRDRGTDTQYF. The CDR3 DNA follows: TGCAGCGTGTACCGGGACAGGGGCACAGATACGCAGTATTTT.

V usage is TRBV7-8 and J usage is TRBJ1-1; the D is unclear. The CDR3 runs 14 residues. CDR1 is SGHVS and CDR2 is FQNEAQ in the germline V gene. Trimming removed 5 bases from V and 1 base from J, with 11 bases in between. This chain's CDR3 is CASSPWTENTEAFF. In nucleotides, the CDR3 is TGTGCCAGCAGCCCCTGGACGGAGAACACTGAAGCTTTCTTT.

This clone is a singleton in its sample. The rearrangement links TRBV6-5 to TRBJ1-2, with TRBD1 matching over 8 bases. CDR3 length: 12 amino acids. J gave up 8 bases and V 5 bases, and 4 bases lay outside the gene matches. Germline V gene lookup returns CDR1 MNHEY and CDR2 SVGAGI. CDR3 region: CASSPDRGGYTF. CDR3 in DNA: TGTGCCAGCAGTCCCGACAGGGGAGGCTACACCTTC.